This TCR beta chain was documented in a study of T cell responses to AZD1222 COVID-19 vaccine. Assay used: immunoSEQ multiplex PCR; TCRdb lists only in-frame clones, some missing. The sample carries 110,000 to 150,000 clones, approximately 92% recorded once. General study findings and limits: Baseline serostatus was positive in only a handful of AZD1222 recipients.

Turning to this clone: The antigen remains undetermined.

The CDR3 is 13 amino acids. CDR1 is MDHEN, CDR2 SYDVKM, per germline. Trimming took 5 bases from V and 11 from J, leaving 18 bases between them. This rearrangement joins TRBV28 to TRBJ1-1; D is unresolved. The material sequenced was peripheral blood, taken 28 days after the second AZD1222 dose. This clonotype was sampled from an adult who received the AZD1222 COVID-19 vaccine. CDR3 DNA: TGTGCCAGCAGTCTCCAGTCGAAAGGTTTGGCTTTCTTT. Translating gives CASSLQSKGLAFF.